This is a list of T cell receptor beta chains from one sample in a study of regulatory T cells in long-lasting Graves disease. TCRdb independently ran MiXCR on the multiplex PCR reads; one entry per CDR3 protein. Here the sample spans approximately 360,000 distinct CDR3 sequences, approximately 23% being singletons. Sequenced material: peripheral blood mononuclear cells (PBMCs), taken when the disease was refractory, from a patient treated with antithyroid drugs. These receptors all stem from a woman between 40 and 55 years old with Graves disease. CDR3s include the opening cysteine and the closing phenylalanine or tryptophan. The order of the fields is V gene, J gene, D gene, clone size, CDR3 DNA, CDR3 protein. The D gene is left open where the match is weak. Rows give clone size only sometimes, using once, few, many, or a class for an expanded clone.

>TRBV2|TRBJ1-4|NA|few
TGTGCCGGCATCCAGGGGACTAATGAAAAACTGTTTTTT
CAGIQGTNEKLFF
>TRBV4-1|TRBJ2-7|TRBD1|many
TGCGCCAGCAGCCGCGAAGGGACAGGGACCTACGAGCAGTACTTC
CASSREGTGTYEQYF
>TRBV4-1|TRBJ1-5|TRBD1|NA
TGCGCCAGCAGCCAAAGGCCGGGACAGGATCAGCCCCAGCATTTT
CASSQRPGQDQPQHF
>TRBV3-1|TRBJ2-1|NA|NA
TGTGCCAGCAGCCACCGGGTCAATGAGCAGTTCTTC
CASSHRVNEQFF
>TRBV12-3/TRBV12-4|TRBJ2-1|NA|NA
TGTCCCAGCAGTTCCTCTTGGGGCGATGAGCAGTTCTTC
CPSSSSWGDEQFF
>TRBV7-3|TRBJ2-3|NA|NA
TGTGCCAGCAGCCGCGGTTCTAACACAGATACGCAGTATTTT
CASSRGSNTDTQYF
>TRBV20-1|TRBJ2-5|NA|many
TGCAGTGCCAACAGGGATGGTCAAGAGACCCAGTACTTC
CSANRDGQETQYF
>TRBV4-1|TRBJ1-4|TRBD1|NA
TGCGCCAGCAGCCAGGGACAGCTGAGCGAAAAACTGTTTTTT
CASSQGQLSEKLFF
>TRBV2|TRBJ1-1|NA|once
TGTGCCAGCAGCTTATCCTCTTGGGGGCGGCTGAACACTGAAGCTCTCTTT
CASSLSSWGRLNTEALF
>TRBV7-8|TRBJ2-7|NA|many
TGTGCCAGCAGCTACGGGACTCCCGCCTACGAGCAGTACTTC
CASSYGTPAYEQYF
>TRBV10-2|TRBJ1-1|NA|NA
TGCGCCAGCTGCATAACCCTGAACACTGAAGCTTTCTTT
CASCITLNTEAFF
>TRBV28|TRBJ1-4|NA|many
TGTGCCAGCAGTTTAAGCGGGGGATCAAATGAAAAACTGTTTTTT
CASSLSGGSNEKLFF
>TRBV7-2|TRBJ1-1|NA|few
TGTGCCAGCAGCGTTAGGGTGAACACTGAAGCTTTCTTT
CASSVRVNTEAFF
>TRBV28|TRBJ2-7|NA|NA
TGTGCCAGCAGTTTGGGCCCCCTCGAGCAGTACTTC
CASSLGPLEQYF
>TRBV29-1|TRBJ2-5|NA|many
TGCAGCGTTTCAGGGGACGGGGCCCAGTACTTC
CSVSGDGAQYF
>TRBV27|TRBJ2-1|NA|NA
TGTGCCAGCAGATTGGGTCAGCAACGGCAGTTCTTC
CASRLGQQRQFF
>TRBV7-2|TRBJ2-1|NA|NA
TGTGCCAGCAGCTTAAGCCGTCTTGAGCAGTTCTTC
CASSLSRLEQFF
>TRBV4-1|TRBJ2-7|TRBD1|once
TGCGCCAGCAGCCGCTCAGGGGGTGTCTACGAGCAGTACTTC
CASSRSGGVYEQYF
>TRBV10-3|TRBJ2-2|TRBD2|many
TGTGCCATCAGTGGGATAGCGGGAGTTCGAACCGGGGAGCTGTTTTTT
CAISGIAGVRTGELFF
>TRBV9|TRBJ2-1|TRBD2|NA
TGTGCCAGCAGCCCTAGCGGGGGCGATGAGCAGTTCTTC
CASSPSGGDEQFF
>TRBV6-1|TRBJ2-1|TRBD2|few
TGTGCCAGCAGTGATTGGGGACTAGCTTACGTAGGGCAGTTCTTC
CASSDWGLAYVGQFF
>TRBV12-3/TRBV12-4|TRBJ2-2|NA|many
TGTGCCAGCAGCCGGGACACCGGGGAGCTGTTTTTT
CASSRDTGELFF
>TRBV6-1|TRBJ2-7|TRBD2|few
TGTGCCAGCAGGAAGACTAGCGGGAGTTCCTACGAGCAGTACTTC
CASRKTSGSSYEQYF
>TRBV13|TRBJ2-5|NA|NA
TGTGCCAGCAGCCCACAACCGCAAGAGACCCAGTACTTC
CASSPQPQETQYF
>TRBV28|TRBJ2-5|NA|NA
TGTGCCAGCAGTCCGATCCCCGGATCGCCTGGAGAGACCCAGTACTTC
CASSPIPGSPGETQYF
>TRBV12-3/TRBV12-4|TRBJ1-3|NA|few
TGTGCCAGCAGTTCTAAAGCGCGAAACACCATATATTTT
CASSSKARNTIYF
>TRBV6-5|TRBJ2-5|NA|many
TGTGCCAGCAGTTACTCTTCCCGGCTGGAGACCCAGTACTTC
CASSYSSRLETQYF
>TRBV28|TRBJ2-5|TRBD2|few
TGTGCCAGCAGTTTAGTCGGGCTAGCGGGAGATAAGGGCCAGTACTTC
CASSLVGLAGDKGQYF
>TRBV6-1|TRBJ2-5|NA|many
TGTGCCAGCAGGGACAGTTTTCGGGAGACCCAGTACTTC
CASRDSFRETQYF
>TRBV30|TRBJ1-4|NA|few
TGTGCCTGGAGCTCCCGGGCAAATGAAAAACTGTTTTTT
CAWSSRANEKLFF
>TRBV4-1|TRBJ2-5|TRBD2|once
TGCGCCAGCAGCCATCCTATCGGAGCGGGAGTGGCCGCAGAGACCCAGTACTTC
CASSHPIGAGVAAETQYF
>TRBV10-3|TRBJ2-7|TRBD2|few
TGTGCCATCAGCCGACCCGGGACTAGAGCCTCCTACGAGCAGTACTTC
CAISRPGTRASYEQYF
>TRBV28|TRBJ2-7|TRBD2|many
TGTGCCAGCAGTAAACACGGACTAGCGGGAGACGAGCAGTACTTC
CASSKHGLAGDEQYF
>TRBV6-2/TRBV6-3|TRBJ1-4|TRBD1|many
TGTGCCAGCAGTTACTCGGACAGGGGGAAGGCTAATGAAAAACTGTTTTTT
CASSYSDRGKANEKLFF
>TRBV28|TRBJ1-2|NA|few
TGTGCCAGCAGTTTTACTTTGAAGGGGATTAACTATGGCTACACCTTC
CASSFTLKGINYGYTF
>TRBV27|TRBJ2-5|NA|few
TGTGCCAGCAGTAGGGGGGATTACACCCAGTACTTC
CASSRGDYTQYF
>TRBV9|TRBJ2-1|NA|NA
TGTGCCAGCAGCGACCTACTAGCCTCCCATGAGCAGTTCTTC
CASSDLLASHEQFF
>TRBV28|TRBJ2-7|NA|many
TGTGCCAGCAGGGCAGCGGTTTACGAGCAGTACTTC
CASRAAVYEQYF
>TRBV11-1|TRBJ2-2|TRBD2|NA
TGTGCCAGCAGCTTAGGGGGGAACCCAGCGGGATTCACCGGGGAGCTGTTTTTT
CASSLGGNPAGFTGELFF
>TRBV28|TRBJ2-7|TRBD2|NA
TGTGCCAGCAGTGAACTAGCGGGAGTTAGGTACAAGCAGTACTTC
CASSELAGVRYKQYF
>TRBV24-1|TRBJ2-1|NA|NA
TGTGCCACCAGTGGGGACAGATATACTAGCGGATCCTACAATGAGCAGTTCTTC
CATSGDRYTSGSYNEQFF
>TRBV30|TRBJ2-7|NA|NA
TGTGCCTGGAGGACCATTTCCTGGGACACTACCTACGAGCAGTACTTC
CAWRTISWDTTYEQYF
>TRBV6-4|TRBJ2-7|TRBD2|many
TGTGCCAGCAGTGACTCTACCTTCGGGACTAGCGGGAGCTACGAGCAGTACTTC
CASSDSTFGTSGSYEQYF
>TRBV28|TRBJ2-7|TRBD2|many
TGTGCCAGCAGCCCGGGCGGGAGCACCTACGAGCAGTACTTC
CASSPGGSTYEQYF
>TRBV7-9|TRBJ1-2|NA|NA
TGTGCCAGCAGCTTCGTTGAGGACTCCTATGGCTACACCTTC
CASSFVEDSYGYTF
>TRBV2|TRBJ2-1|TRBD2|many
TGTGCCAGCAGTCGAGCTCGGGGTAGCGGGACTGGTGAGCAGTTCTTC
CASSRARGSGTGEQFF
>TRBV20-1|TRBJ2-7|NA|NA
TGCAGTGCCGCACAGGGTTCGGCAAGCTACGAGCAGTACTTC
CSAAQGSASYEQYF
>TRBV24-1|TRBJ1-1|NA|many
TGTGCCACCAGCAGAGGAGGTGGGAACACTGAAGCTTTCTTT
CATSRGGGNTEAFF
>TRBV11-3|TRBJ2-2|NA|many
TGTGCCAGCAGCCTCCCTGGGGGGTACGTCTCCGGGGAGCTGTTTTTT
CASSLPGGYVSGELFF